The 5 T cell receptor beta chains presented below share a single source sample, sequenced in a study of blood T cell repertoires in COVID-19. The protocol was immunoSEQ multiplex PCR, while the TCRdb copy is restricted to in-frame clones and leaves out a portion. The repertoire holds under 200,000 clones, roughly 90% seen once, with about 0.77% in the top ten. The sample comprised PBMCs or T cells enriched from blood (not recorded which). Receptor source: a woman younger than 35 who had recovered from COVID-19.

The sample holds a few counts of this clone. The rearrangement links TRBV7-2 to TRBJ2-7; no firm D call. V was clipped by 2 bases and J by 2 bases, with 7 bases between them. The CDR3 spans 13 residues. Germline CDR1 is SGHTA and CDR2 is FQGNSA. The CDR3 here is CASSLHFPYEQYF. CDR3 nucleotide sequence: TGTGCCAGCAGCTTACACTTCCCCTACGAGCAGTACTTC. Full variable domain (missing parts from reference TRBV7-2 and TRBJ2-7): GAGVSQSPSNKVTEKGKDVELRCDPISGHTALYWYRQSLGQGLEFLIYFQGNSAPDKSGLPSDRFSAERTGGSVSTLTIQRTQQEDSAVYLCASSLHFPYEQYFGPGTRLTVT.

This chain links TRBV7-9 with TRBJ1-3; tentatively, D is TRBD1 (5 bases). V lost 6 bases and J lost 2, with 11 bases in between. In germline, CDR1 is SEHNR, CDR2 FQNEAQ (reference sequence). This CDR3 spans 14 amino acids. CDR3 nucleotide sequence: TGTGCCAGCAGTGGGGGGGTGACTGGAAACACCATATATTTT. Its translation: CASSGGVTGNTIYF.

This clone was recorded only once. CDR3 protein: CASSSSGGLAGPTYEQYF. The CDR3 DNA reads TGTGCCAGCAGCTCAAGTGGGGGACTAGCGGGCCCAACCTACGAGCAGTACTTC. V usage is TRBV7-2 and J usage is TRBJ2-7; 12 nucleotides align to TRBD2. The CDR3 is made up of 18 amino acids. V was clipped by 4 bases and J by 2 bases; unmatched bases: 12. Germline loops: CDR1 SGHTA, CDR2 FQGNSA.

The chain carries TRBV19 and TRBJ2-3, with TRBD2 identical over 15 bases. From germline, CDR1 is LNHDA and CDR2 SQIVND (reference sequence). This CDR3 contains 19 residues. Trimming removed 7 bases from V and 3 bases from J; junction bases left unmatched: 14. The CDR3: CASTNRGLAGGIGTDTQYF. In DNA form, the CDR3 reads TGTGCCAGTACCAACAGGGGACTAGCGGGAGGAATAGGGACAGATACGCAGTATTTT.

This sequence joins TRBV28 and TRBJ2-1, with TRBD1 as a possible D gene (5 bases). The V end was cut by 7 bases, the J end by 10 bases, with 26 bases between. The CDR3 sequence is 16 residues long. The germline V gene encodes CDR1 MDHEN and CDR2 SYDVKM. As DNA, the CDR3 is TGTGCCAGCAATTCTGGGGCAGGCCCCCGGTATTTGGAGCAGTTCTTC. Translating gives CASNSGAGPRYLEQFF.